Listed below are T cell receptor beta chains from one sample, sequenced in a study of T cells expressing NK-cell markers. Reprocessing the 5' RACE reads, TCRdb reports a single entry for every CDR3 protein and omits DNA. The table lists about 150,000 distinct CDR3 sequences. Sequencing was carried out using blood T cells: a sorted CD56 or NKG2C T cell subset, CD4+ or CD8+ T cells, or bulk PBMC T cells (not recorded which). The receptor source for this set is a woman between 45 and 65 years old in good health. Each CDR3 is given with its conserved first and last residue.

TRBJ2-7 TRBV4-1 CASSRQLTGQGTLEQYF
TRBJ2-7 TRBV5-1 CASSSGTGDVHEQYF
TRBJ2-1 TRBV2 CVVDRASYNEQFF
TRBJ2-7 TRBV4-1 CASGEVGEQYF
TRBJ2-7 TRBV6-5 CASSSVRRDWTGIEQYF
TRBJ2-5 TRBV9 CASSPGQLLQETQYF
TRBJ2-7 TRBV5-1 CASSPTDETSSYEQYF
TRBJ2-1 TRBV19 CASRDYLAGGLHEQFF
TRBJ1-5 TRBV19 CASSISGIQPQHF
TRBJ2-3 TRBV7-9 CASRLERTGSPDTQYF
TRBJ2-3 TRBV7-8 CASSPRDRVADTQYF
TRBJ2-3 TRBV7-2 CASGPGPTDTQYF
TRBJ2-1 TRBV4-1 CASSLRTSPYNEQFF
TRBJ2-1 TRBV7-9 CASSPRAGGAYNEQFF
TRBJ1-2 TRBV27 CASSLTDYDGYTF
TRBJ2-7 TRBV6-2/TRBV6-3 CASIEETSYEQYF
TRBJ2-2 TRBV5-1 CASSLPSGSPEAGELFF
TRBJ2-1 TRBV15 CATSRRREALHEQFF
TRBJ2-1 TRBV6-1 CASSVGRAYYNEQFF
TRBJ2-3 TRBV11-2 CASSLTRARLDTQYF
TRBJ2-5 TRBV12-5 CASGQDRGPQETQYF
TRBJ2-1 TRBV6-1 CASSDGPTPEQFF
TRBJ2-5 TRBV4-2 CAVPGSASDQETQYF